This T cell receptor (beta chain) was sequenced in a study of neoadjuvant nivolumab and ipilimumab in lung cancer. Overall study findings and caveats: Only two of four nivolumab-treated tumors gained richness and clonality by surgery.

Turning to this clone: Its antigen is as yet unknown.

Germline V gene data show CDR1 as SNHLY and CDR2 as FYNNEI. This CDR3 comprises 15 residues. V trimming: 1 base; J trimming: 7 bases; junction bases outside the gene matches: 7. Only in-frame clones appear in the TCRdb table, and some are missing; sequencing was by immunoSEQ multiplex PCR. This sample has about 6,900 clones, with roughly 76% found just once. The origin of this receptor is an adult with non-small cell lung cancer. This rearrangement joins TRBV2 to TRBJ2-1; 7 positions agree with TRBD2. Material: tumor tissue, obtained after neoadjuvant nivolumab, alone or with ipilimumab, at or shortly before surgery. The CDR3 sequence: CASSEVRGSGNEQFF. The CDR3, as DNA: TGTGCCAGCAGTGAAGTTCGCGGGAGCGGAAATGAGCAGTTCTTC.